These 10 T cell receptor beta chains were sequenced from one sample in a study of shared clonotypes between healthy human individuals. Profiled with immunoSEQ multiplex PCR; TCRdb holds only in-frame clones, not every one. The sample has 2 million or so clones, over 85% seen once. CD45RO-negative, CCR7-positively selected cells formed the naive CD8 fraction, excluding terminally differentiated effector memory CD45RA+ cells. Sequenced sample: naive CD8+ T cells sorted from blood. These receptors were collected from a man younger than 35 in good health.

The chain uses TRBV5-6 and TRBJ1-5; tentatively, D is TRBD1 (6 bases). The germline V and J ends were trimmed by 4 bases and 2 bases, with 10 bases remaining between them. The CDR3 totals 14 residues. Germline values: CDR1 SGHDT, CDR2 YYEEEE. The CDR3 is CASSTGWGNQPQHF. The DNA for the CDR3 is TGTGCCAGCAGCACAGGGTGGGGCAATCAGCCCCAGCATTTT.

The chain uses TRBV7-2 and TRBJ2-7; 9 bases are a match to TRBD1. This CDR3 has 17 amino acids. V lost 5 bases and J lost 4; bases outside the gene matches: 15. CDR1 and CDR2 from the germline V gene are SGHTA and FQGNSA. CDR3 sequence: CASSPPPGTGLWYEQYF. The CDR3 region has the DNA TGTGCCAGCAGCCCGCCCCCAGGGACAGGGCTCTGGTACGAGCAGTACTTC.

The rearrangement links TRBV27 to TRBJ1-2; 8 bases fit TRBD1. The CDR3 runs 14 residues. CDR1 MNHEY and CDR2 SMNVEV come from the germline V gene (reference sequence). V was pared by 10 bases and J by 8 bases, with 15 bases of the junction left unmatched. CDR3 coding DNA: TGTGCCACCTCCCACGGGCCCAGGGGGCAAGGCTACACCTTC. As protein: CATSHGPRGQGYTF.

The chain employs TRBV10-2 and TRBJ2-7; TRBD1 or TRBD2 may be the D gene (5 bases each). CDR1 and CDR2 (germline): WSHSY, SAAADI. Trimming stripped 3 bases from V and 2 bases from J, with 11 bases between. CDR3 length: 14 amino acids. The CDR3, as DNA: TGCGCCAGCAGTGATGGGGACCCAACCTACGAGCAGTACTTC. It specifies CASSDGDPTYEQYF.

In DNA form, the CDR3 reads TGTGCCAGCAGTTTAGCGGGTCTTCATGATGAGCAGTTCTTC. Translated: CASSLAGLHDEQFF. The chain combines TRBV27 with TRBJ2-1; TRBD2 might be the D (5 bases). Germline CDR1 MNHEY, CDR2 SMNVEV (reference sequence). The CDR3 is made up of 14 amino acids. The V end lost 2 bases, the J end lost 8 bases, and 13 bases lay between the germline ends.

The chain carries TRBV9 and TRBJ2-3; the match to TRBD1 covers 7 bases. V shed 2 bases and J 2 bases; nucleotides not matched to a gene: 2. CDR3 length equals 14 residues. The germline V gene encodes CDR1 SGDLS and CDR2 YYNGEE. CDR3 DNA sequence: TGTGCCAGCAGCGTGACAGGGATCACAGATACGCAGTATTTT. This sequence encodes CASSVTGITDTQYF. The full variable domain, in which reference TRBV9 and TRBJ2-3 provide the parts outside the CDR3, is DSGVTQTPKHLITATGQRVTLRCSPRSGDLSVYWYQQSLDQGLQFLIQYYNGEERAKGNILERFSAQQFPDLHSELNLSSLELGDSALYFCASSVTGITDTQYFGPGTRLTVL.

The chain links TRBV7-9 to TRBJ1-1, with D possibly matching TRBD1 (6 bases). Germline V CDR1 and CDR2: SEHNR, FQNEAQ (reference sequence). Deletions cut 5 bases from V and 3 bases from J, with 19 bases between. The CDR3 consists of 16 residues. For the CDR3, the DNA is TGTGCCAGCAGCCCGCGGCTCGGACAGTCGGACACTGAAGCTTTCTTT. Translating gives CASSPRLGQSDTEAFF.

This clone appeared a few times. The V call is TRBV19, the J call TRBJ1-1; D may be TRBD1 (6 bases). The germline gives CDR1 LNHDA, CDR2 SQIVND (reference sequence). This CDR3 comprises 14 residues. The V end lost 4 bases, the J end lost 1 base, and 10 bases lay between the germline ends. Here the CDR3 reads CASSTGQTNTEAFF. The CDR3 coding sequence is TGTGCCAGTAGTACCGGACAGACGAACACTGAAGCTTTCTTT.

This CDR3 is CASSGRQGTGELFF. The CDR3 region has the DNA TGTGCCAGCAGTGGGAGACAGGGGACCGGGGAGCTGTTTTTT. The rearrangement joins TRBV28 to TRBJ2-2, with 8 bases that match TRBD1. Germline CDR1 reads MDHEN; CDR2 reads SYDVKM. The CDR3 is 14 amino acids. V dropped 5 bases and J dropped 5; count of bases not matched to a gene: 4.

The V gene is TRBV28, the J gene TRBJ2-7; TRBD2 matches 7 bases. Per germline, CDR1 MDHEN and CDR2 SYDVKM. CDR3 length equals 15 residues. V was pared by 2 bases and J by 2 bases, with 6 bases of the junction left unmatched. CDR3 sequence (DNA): TGTGCCAGCAGTTTACGGCTAGCGGTCACCTACGAGCAGTACTTC. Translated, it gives CASSLRLAVTYEQYF.